The T cell receptor beta chain under discussion was sequenced for a study of vaccination and CD4 T cells after COVID-19. Looking at the study overall: Nasal swab PCR had shown SARS-CoV-2 positivity in the convalescent patients (about 10 mild cases, one severe case).

Comments on this clonotype: The antigen remains unidentified.

Per germline, CDR1 SEHNR and CDR2 FQNEAQ (reference sequence). The V and J ends lost 3 bases and 4 bases respectively, with 5 bases between them. This CDR3 spans 12 amino acids. The treatment was: roughly 10-day PBMC culture with coronavirus spike peptide pools or control peptides (ViraFEST assay). ViraFEST sequenced TCRs after peptide-pool expansion of antigen-specific T cells. Peptide pools at approximately 10 ug/ml stimulated under 2.5 million PBMCs per well with about 9.6 IU/ml IL-2. CD4+ T cells that had been cultured provided DNA sequenced with the Oncomine TCR Beta short-read assay. MiXCR was run by TCRdb on the PCR reads, yielding one entry per CDR3 protein. The sample shows 9,000 to 15,000 distinct CDR3 sequences, roughly two thirds of them seen only once.

The chain uses TRBV7-9 and TRBJ2-3; D ambiguous. This clonotype originated in a human donor who had recovered from COVID-19. The sequenced material came from CD4+ T cells from blood, cultured in vitro. CDR3 protein: CASSFGSDTQYF. The CDR3 DNA is TGTGCCAGCAGCTTTGGGTCAGATACGCAGTATTTT. Supplemented by reference TRBV7-9 and TRBJ2-3, the full variable domain reads DTGVSQNPRHKITKRGQNVTFRCDPISEHNRLYWYRQTLGQGPEFLTYFQNEAQLEKSRLLSDRFSAERPKGSFSTLEIQRTEQGDSAMYLCASSFGSDTQYFGPGTRLTVL.